This T cell receptor beta chain was retrieved from a study of blood T cell repertoires in COVID-19. Profiled with immunoSEQ multiplex PCR; TCRdb holds only in-frame clones, not every one. Of about 430,000 clones listed, roughly 90% were seen once; the top ten hold 0.7% to 0.85%. This receptor was obtained from a man aged 18 to 29 with COVID-19, enrolled during active disease. Source material: peripheral blood.

The CDR3 region has the DNA TGCAGTGCTAGTATCGGGCGGGAGGTTGAGCAGTTCTTC. It specifies CSASIGREVEQFF. The V call is TRBV20-1, the J call TRBJ2-1, with 8 bases matching TRBD2. Germline values: CDR1 DFQATT, CDR2 SNEGSKA (reference sequence). J lost 9 bases, V lost 3 bases, and 7 bases had no gene match. This CDR3 spans 13 amino acids.